A selection of T cell receptor beta chains follows, all from one sample in a study of identical twins. TCRdb reanalysed the 5' RACE reads using MiXCR and keeps one entry per CDR3 protein. The sample contains under 900,000 distinct CDR3 sequences, approximately 18% of which appear only once. These same data were also listed under a study on T cells expressing NK-cell markers.

The source material was PBMCs. The source is a woman younger than 30 in good health. The CDR3 runs from the conserved cysteine through the conserved F or W. Fields, in order: clone size, V gene, J gene, D gene, CDR3 DNA, CDR3 protein. A D gene is named only where the DNA matches it firmly. Only some rows state a clone size, as once, few, many or a class for expanded clones.

many,TRBV12-3/TRBV12-4,TRBJ2-1,-,TGTGCCAGCAGTCAGAGCTCCTACAATGAGCAGTTCTTC,CASSQSSYNEQFF
-,TRBV5-4,TRBJ2-1,-,TGTGCCAGCAGCTTGGAGCCCGGGATAAATGAGCAGTTCTTC,CASSLEPGINEQFF
-,TRBV5-5,TRBJ2-7,TRBD2,TGTGCCAGCAGCTGGGAGGGGCGGGGCTACGAGCAGTACTTC,CASSWEGRGYEQYF
-,TRBV3-1,TRBJ2-4,-,TGTGCCAGCAGCCAAGGGAGGAAAAACATTCAGTACTTC,CASSQGRKNIQYF
-,TRBV7-9,TRBJ2-1,-,TGTGCCAGCAGCTCCCCGGGGGCCAGCTCCTACAATGAGCAGTTCTTC,CASSSPGASSYNEQFF
few,TRBV29-1,TRBJ2-5,-,TGCAGCGTTGTGCCGGGATCTCTAGTCGAGACCCAGTACTTC,CSVVPGSLVETQYF
few,TRBV7-2,TRBJ2-3,-,TGTGCCAGCAGCTTAGTCAGGGTCGGAGATACGCAGTATTTT,CASSLVRVGDTQYF
few,TRBV12-3/TRBV12-4,TRBJ1-1,-,TGTGCCAGCAGTATATCGGGACACCACACTGAAGCTTTCTTT,CASSISGHHTEAFF
-,TRBV27,TRBJ2-4,-,TGTGCCAGCAGTTTACAGGGCCCTGGTGGCATTCAGTACTTC,CASSLQGPGGIQYF
few,TRBV6-4,TRBJ2-2,-,TGTGCCAGCAGTGAAAGGGACATTGGCACCGGGGAGCTGTTTTTT,CASSERDIGTGELFF
-,TRBV11-2,TRBJ2-5,TRBD2,TGTGCCAGCAGCTTAGGCCTGCGGGGGGGAGAGACCCAGTACTTC,CASSLGLRGGETQYF
-,TRBV20-1,TRBJ1-1,-,TGCAGTGCTAGACCCAGTTTGAACACTGAAGCTTTCTTT,CSARPSLNTEAFF
few,TRBV12-3/TRBV12-4,TRBJ1-2,TRBD1,TGTGCCAGCAGTTTAAAGGGGGCGGATGGCTACACCTTC,CASSLKGADGYTF
few,TRBV7-2,TRBJ2-1,TRBD2,TGTGCCAGCAGCTCCTCCGGGACTAGCGGGGGGGCACGGTTCTTC,CASSSSGTSGGARFF
few,TRBV7-6,TRBJ2-1,TRBD2,TGTGCCAGCAGCCTCGCTGCGGGGGATCGAAACAATGAGCAGTTCTTC,CASSLAAGDRNNEQFF
-,TRBV30,TRBJ2-1,TRBD1,TGTGCCTGGGATCCAGGGGGCTCCTACAATGAGCAGTTCTTC,CAWDPGGSYNEQFF
few,TRBV6-1,TRBJ2-2,TRBD2,TGTGCCAGCAGGAGAAAGAGGGAGGGCCCCGGGGAGCTGTTTTTT,CASRRKREGPGELFF
-,TRBV9,TRBJ2-1,TRBD1,TGTGCCAGCAGCGTAGCTCCTCCGGGACAGGGGGTTCTTGAGCAGTTCTTC,CASSVAPPGQGVLEQFF
-,TRBV7-8,TRBJ2-7,-,TGTGCCAGCAGCTTAGCTCGGGTTAGCTCCTACGAGCAGTACTTC,CASSLARVSSYEQYF
-,TRBV5-1,TRBJ1-5,TRBD1,TGCGCCAGCAGCGCCACAGGGGGCGGGAATCAGCCCCAGCATTTT,CASSATGGGNQPQHF
-,TRBV27,TRBJ2-6,-,TGTGCCAGCAGCCTCTCCCGGGGCTCTGGGGCCAACGTCCTGACTTTC,CASSLSRGSGANVLTF
-,TRBV11-2,TRBJ2-1,TRBD2,TGTGCCAGCAGCTCCTTAAGCGGGGGGCCCACGAATGAGCAGTTCTTC,CASSSLSGGPTNEQFF